This TCR beta chain was captured by sequencing in a study of vaccination and CD4 T cells after COVID-19. Study-wide context: Following dose two, a median approximately 75 days (range 14 to 241) passed before post-vaccine samples were taken. Overlapping spike peptides from SARS-CoV-2, HCoV-NL63, HCoV-OC43 and HCoV-229E served to stimulate the cells.

This clonotype occurred a few times. No antigen is known for it. At the Johns Hopkins FTIC core, DNA taken from cultured CD4+ T cells was sequenced by way of the Oncomine TCR Beta short-read assay. TCRdb redid the calling of the PCR reads with MiXCR, one entry per CDR3 protein. The table lists around 4,800 distinct CDR3 sequences, 28% of them singletons, with approximately 37% in the top ten. The treatment was: roughly 10-day PBMC culture with coronavirus spike peptide pools or control peptides (ViraFEST assay). Researchers collected the unexposed donor's CD4+ T cells before the COVID-19 pandemic (2011-2018). Cells permitting, SARS-CoV-2 S/N served as probes for unexposed-donor CD4+ T cells, and four cold-coronavirus spikes did too. This TCR came from a human donor in good health. Sequencing used CD4+ T cells from blood, cultured in vitro.

The CDR3 DNA sequence: TGTGCCAGCTCAGCCGATAGCAATCAGCCCCAGCATTTT. Protein product: CASSADSNQPQHF. The rearrangement uses TRBV7-6 and TRBJ1-5; D uncertain. The CDR3 spans 13 residues. Trimming cost V 8 bases and J 0 bases, with 8 bases left between them. CDR1 is SGHVS, CDR2 FNYEAQ, per germline.